This T cell receptor (beta chain) emerged from a study of vaccination effects on CD4 cells after COVID-19. Looking at the study overall: Each culture well received under 2.5 million PBMC. These cells were then cultured in IMDM with 9.5 to 10 IU/ml IL-2 and 9 to 10 ug/ml peptides.

In regard to this clone: The antigen is unknown.

At the end of about 9 days of culture, CD4+ T cells were isolated. Participants each got two BNT162b2 or mRNA-1273 vaccine doses. Researchers swapped half the medium for IL-2 medium on both days 3 and 7. Assay: immunoSEQ multiplex PCR; the TCRdb copy retains only in-frame clones and omits some. The data hold under 55,000 clones, with 72% observed a single time. There are 15 residues in the CDR3. Trimming cost V 2 bases and J 0 bases, with 10 bases left between them. The V gene's germline CDR1 is SSHAT and CDR2 FNYEAQ (reference sequence). This specimen was CD4+ T cells from PBMCs cultured without peptide, taken after COVID-19 vaccination. The sequence was collected from a human donor who received a COVID-19 vaccine. The chain combines TRBV7-7 with TRBJ2-5, with a possible D match to TRBD2 (5 bases). The CDR3 region is CASSLSPGYQETQYF. The CDR3 DNA follows: TGTGCCAGCAGCTTATCGCCGGGATACCAAGAGACCCAGTACTTC.